The clone carrying this TCR beta chain has just a few counts. This record comes from a study of early T cells in non-severe SARS-CoV-2 infection. Each CDR3 protein gets one entry after TCRdb re-called the 5' RACE reads with MiXCR. The repertoire includes approximately 70,000 distinct CDR3 sequences, 13% of them detected once, and approximately 4.7% sits in the top ten. The CDR3 has 13 residues. V gave up 6 bases and J gave up 4 bases, with 13 bases separating them. CDR1 and CDR2 (germline): DFQATT, SNEGSKA (reference sequence). This chain uses TRBV20-1 with TRBJ2-1, with D possibly TRBD2 on 7 matching bases. The receptor comes from an adult who was a healthcare worker with PCR-confirmed SARS-CoV-2 infection or an uninfected control (not recorded which). Sequencing was done on a sample of whole blood. CDR3 residues: CSARGDTYNEQFF. As DNA, the CDR3 is TGCAGTGCCCGGGGGGACACTTACAATGAGCAGTTCTTC.